The sequence of this T cell receptor beta chain was determined in a study of T cell responses to AZD1222 COVID-19 vaccine. Points from the study as a whole: Only a handful of AZD1222 recipients tested seropositive at baseline. Rises in breadth and depth of Spike-specific TCRs came after two AZD1222 doses. Females outnumbered males among donors, who were mostly white British; clonal diversity was possibly underestimated. The reported proportion of spike-specific TCRs targeting unmutated variant regions was nearly half.

V lost 4 bases and J 6 bases, leaving 10 bases between the germline ends. The length of the CDR3 is 13 residues. From germline, CDR1 is WSHSY and CDR2 SAAADI. Measured with immunoSEQ multiplex PCR; TCRdb has only the in-frame clones, and not every one. The sample consists of some 150,000 clones, over 90% of them appearing once. Remarks on this clone: As yet, its antigen is unknown.

The TCR comes from an adult in good health. Sequenced here: peripheral blood, sampled on day 0 of AZD1222 vaccination. The genes are TRBV10-2 and TRBJ1-5; D is undetermined. CDR3 in DNA: TGCGCCAGCAGTGGCATTAGTGTTCAGCCCCAGCATTTT. This codes for CASSGISVQPQHF.